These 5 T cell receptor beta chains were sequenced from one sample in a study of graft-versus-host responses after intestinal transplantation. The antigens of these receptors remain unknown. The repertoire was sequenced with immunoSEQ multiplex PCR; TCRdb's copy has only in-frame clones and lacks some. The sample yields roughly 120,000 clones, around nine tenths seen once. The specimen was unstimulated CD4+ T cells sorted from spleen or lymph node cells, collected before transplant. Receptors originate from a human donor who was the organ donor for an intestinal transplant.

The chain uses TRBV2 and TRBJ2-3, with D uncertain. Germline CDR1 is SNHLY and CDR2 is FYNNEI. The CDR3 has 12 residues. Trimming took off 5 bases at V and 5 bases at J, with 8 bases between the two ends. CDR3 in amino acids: CASSLGRDTQYF. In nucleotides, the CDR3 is TGTGCCAGCAGTCTAGGGCGAGATACGCAGTATTTT.

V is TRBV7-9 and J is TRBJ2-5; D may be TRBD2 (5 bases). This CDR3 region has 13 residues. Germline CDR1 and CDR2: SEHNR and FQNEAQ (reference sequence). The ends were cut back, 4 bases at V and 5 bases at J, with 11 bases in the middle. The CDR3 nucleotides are TGTGCCAGCAGCTCCCGGCCGGGGGAGACCCAGTACTTC. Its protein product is CASSSRPGETQYF.

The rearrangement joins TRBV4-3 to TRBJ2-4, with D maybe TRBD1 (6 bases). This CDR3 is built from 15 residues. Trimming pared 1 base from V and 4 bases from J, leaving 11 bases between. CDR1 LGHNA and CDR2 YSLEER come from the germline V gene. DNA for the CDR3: TGCGCCAGCAGCCAAGTGTGGACAGATAAAAACATTCAGTACTTC. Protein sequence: CASSQVWTDKNIQYF.

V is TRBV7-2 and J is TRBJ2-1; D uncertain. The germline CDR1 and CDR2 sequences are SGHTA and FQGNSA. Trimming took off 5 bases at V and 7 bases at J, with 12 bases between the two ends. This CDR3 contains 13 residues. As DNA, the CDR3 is TGTGCCAGCAGCCCCACTACCCGGAATGAGCAGTTCTTC. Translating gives CASSPTTRNEQFF.

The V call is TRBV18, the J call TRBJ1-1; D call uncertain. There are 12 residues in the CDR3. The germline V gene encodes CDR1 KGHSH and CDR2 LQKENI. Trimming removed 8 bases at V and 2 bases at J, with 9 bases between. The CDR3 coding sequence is TGTGCCAGCAGATACCAAAACACTGAAGCTTTCTTT. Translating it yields CASRYQNTEAFF.